This T cell receptor beta chain appears in the sequencing data of a study of T cell repertoires in cytomegalovirus infection. Study-wide context: Selected CMV epitopes included recently identified HLA-C-restricted ones as well as well-studied HLA-B-restricted ones. Matching HLA type, along with CMV infection, was indicated by public TCR beta signatures.

TCRdb re-derived calls from the reads in MiXCR, one entry per CDR3 protein. This table holds around 900,000 distinct CDR3 sequences, less than 40% found once. Germline V gene sequence: CDR1 MGHRA, CDR2 YSYEKL. Trimming took off 4 bases at V and 0 bases at J, with 13 bases between the two ends. The CDR3 extends over 16 amino acids. Concerning this clonotype: Its antigen is not identified.

Study findings and constraints: Based on cumulative public TCR beta family frequency, carriers of CMV plus the relevant HLA were identified.

The chain is built from TRBV4-1 and TRBJ2-1, with D tentatively TRBD1 (5 bases). This clonotype was sampled from a human donor in good health (CMV status not recorded). Some clones in this sample may be carry-over from other donors' samples. The source material was cultured CD8+ T cells from PBMCs, sampled from culture after CMV antigen stimulation. CDR3: CASSLGPGVSYNEQFF. DNA for the CDR3: TGCGCCAGCAGCCTGGGGCCCGGCGTCTCCTACAATGAGCAGTTCTTC.